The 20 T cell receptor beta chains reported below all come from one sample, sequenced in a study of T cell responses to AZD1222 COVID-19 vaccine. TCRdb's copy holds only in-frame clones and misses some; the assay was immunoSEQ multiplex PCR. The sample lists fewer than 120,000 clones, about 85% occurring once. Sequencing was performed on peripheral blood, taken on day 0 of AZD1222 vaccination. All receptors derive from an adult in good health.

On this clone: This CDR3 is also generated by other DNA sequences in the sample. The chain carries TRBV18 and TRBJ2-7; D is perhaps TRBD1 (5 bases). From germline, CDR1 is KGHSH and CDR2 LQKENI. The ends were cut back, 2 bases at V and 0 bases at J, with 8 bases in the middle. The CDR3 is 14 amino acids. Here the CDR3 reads CASSPRGSSYEQYF. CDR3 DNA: TGTGCCAGCTCACCAAGGGGAAGCTCCTACGAGCAGTACTTC.

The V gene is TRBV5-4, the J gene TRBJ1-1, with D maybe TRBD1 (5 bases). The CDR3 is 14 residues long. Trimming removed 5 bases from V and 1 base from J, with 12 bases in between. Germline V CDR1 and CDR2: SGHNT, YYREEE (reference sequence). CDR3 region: CASRAGHSNTEAFF. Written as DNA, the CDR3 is TGTGCCAGCAGGGCGGGGCATTCGAACACTGAAGCTTTCTTT. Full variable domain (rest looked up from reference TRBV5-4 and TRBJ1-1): ETGVTQSPTHLIKTRGQQVTLRCSSQSGHNTVSWYQQALGQGPQFIFQYYREEENGRGNFPPRFSGLQFPNYSSELNVNALELDDSALYLCASRAGHSNTEAFFGQGTRLTVV.

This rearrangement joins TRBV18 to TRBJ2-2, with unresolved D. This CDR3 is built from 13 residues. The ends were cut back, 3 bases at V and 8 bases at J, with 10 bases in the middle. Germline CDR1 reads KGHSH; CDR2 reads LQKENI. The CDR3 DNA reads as TGTGCCAGCTCACCGGAAGGGATGGGGGAGCTGTTTTTT. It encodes CASSPEGMGELFF.

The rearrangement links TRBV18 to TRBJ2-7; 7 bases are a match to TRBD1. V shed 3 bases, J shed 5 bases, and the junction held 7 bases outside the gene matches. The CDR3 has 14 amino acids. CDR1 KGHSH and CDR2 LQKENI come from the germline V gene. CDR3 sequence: CASSPRQGGNEQYF. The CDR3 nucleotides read TGTGCCAGCTCACCTCGACAGGGTGGTAACGAGCAGTACTTC.

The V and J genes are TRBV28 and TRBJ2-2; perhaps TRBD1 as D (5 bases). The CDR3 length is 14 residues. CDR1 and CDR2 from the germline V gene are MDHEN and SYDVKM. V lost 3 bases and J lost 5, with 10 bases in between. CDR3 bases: TGTGCCAGCAGTTTCTACTCAGGGACCGGGGAGCTGTTTTTT. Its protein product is CASSFYSGTGELFF.

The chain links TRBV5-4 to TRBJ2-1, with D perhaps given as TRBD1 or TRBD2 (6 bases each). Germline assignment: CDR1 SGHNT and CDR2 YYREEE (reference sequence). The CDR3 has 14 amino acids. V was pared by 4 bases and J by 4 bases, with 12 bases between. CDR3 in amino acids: CASSPPGAYNEQFF. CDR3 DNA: TGTGCCAGCAGCCCTCCGGGGGCGTACAATGAGCAGTTCTTC.

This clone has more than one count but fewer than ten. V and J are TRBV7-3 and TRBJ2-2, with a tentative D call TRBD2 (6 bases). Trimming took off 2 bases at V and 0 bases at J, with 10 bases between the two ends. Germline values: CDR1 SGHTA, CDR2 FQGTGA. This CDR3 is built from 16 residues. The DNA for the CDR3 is TGTGCCAGCAGCTTATGGGGGGAATCGAACACCGGGGAGCTGTTTTTT. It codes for CASSLWGESNTGELFF.

Written as DNA, the CDR3 is TGTGCCAGCTCACCACCCGTGAGCTCCTACAATGAGCAGTTCTTC. Protein product: CASSPPVSSYNEQFF. The V and J genes are TRBV18 and TRBJ2-1; D call uncertain. The length of the CDR3 is 15 residues. The V gene lost 0 bases and the J gene lost 0 bases, with 6 bases spanning the gap. In germline, CDR1 is KGHSH, CDR2 LQKENI.

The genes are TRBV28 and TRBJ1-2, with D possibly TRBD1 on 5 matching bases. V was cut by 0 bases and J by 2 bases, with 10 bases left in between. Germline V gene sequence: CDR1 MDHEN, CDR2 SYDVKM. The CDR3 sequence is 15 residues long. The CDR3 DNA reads TGTGCCAGCAGTTTATGGTCGACAGCCAACTATGGCTACACCTTC. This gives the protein CASSLWSTANYGYTF.

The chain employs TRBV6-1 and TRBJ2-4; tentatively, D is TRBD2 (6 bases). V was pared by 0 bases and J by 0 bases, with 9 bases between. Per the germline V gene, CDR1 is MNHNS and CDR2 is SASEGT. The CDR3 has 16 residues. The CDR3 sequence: CASSEAVAVAKNIQYF. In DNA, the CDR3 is TGTGCCAGCAGTGAAGCTGTAGCGGTAGCCAAAAACATTCAGTACTTC.

The CDR3 coding sequence is TGTGCCAGCAGCCGGGACAGGGGGCCCGGTGGTGGCTACACCTTC. Its translation: CASSRDRGPGGGYTF. The chain links TRBV28 to TRBJ1-2, with 12 bases identical to TRBD1. Germline CDR1 is MDHEN and CDR2 is SYDVKM. Trimming cost V 6 bases and J 7 bases; bases outside gene matches: 9. The CDR3 consists of 15 residues.

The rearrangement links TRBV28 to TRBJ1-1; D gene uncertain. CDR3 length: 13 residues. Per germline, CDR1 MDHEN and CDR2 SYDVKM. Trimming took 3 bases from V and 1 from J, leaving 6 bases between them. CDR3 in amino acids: CASSFEGNTEAFF. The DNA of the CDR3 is TGTGCCAGCAGTTTTGAGGGGAACACTGAAGCTTTCTTT.

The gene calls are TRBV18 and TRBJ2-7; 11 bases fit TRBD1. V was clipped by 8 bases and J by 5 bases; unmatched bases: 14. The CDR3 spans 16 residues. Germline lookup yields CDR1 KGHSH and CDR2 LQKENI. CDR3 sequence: CASGSRDRGNPDEQYF. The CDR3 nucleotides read TGTGCCAGCGGATCCCGGGACAGGGGGAACCCCGACGAGCAGTACTTC.

The chain's CDR3 is CAALSRGPNTEAFF. The CDR3 coding sequence is TGTGCCGCTCTAAGCAGGGGGCCGAACACTGAAGCTTTCTTT. This chain links TRBV19 with TRBJ1-1; TRBD1 agrees at 8 bases. The CDR3 consists of 14 residues. Germline values: CDR1 LNHDA, CDR2 SQIVND (reference sequence). With 11 bases clipped from V and 1 base from J, the junction kept 9 bases outside the gene matches.

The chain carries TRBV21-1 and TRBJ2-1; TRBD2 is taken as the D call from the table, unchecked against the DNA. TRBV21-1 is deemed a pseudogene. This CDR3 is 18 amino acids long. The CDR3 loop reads CASSTRQTSGRRGNEQFF. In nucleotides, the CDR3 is TGTGCCAGCAGCACACGCCAAACTAGCGGGAGAAGAGGCAATGAGCAGTTCTTC.

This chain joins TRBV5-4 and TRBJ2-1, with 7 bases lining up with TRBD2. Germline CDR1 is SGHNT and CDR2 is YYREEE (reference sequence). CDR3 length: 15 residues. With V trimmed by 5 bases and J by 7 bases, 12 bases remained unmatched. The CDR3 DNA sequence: TGTGCCAGCAGTTTAGACGGGGAGGGATGGAATGAGCAGTTCTTC. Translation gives CASSLDGEGWNEQFF.

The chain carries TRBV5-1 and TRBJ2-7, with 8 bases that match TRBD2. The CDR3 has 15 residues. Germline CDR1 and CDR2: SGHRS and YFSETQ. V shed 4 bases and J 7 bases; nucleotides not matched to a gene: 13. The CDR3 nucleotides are TGCGCCAGCAGCCCCTCAGCGGGGGTGCCTGAGGAGCAGTACTTC. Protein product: CASSPSAGVPEEQYF. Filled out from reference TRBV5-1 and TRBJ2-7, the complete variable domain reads KAGVTQTPRYLIKTRGQQVTLSCSPISGHRSVSWYQQTPGQGLQFLFEYFSETQRNKGNFPGRFSGRQFSNSRSEMNVSTLELGDSALYLCASSPSAGVPEEQYFGPGTRLTVT.

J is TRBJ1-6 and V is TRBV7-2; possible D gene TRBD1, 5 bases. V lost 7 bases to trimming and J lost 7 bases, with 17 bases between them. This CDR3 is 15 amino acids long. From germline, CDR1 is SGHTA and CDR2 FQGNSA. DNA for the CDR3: TGTGCCAGCACCCTGGGTCGGGGCCAGAATTCACCCCTCCACTTT. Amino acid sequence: CASTLGRGQNSPLHF.

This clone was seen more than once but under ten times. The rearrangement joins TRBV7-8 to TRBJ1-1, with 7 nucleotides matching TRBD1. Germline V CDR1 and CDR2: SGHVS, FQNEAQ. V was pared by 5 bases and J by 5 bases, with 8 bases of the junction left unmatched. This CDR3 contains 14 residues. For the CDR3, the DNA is TGTGCCAGCAGCCGACAGGGTAGTGATACTGAAGCTTTCTTT. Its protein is CASSRQGSDTEAFF.

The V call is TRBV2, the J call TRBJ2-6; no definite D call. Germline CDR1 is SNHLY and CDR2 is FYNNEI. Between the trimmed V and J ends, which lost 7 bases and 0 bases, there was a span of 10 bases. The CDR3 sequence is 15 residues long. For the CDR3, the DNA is TGTGCCAGCAAGGCCGTTGGCTCTGGGGCCAACGTCCTGACTTTC. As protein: CASKAVGSGANVLTF.